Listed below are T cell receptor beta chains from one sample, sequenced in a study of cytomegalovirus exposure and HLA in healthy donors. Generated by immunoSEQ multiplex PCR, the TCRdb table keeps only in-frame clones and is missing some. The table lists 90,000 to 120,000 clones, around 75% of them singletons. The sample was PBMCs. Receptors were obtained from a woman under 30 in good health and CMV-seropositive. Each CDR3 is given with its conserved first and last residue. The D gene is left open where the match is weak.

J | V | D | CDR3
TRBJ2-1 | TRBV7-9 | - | CASSSGQSSYNEQFF
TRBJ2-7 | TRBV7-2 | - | CASSLRGGASYEQYF
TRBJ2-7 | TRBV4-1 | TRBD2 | CASSWGLDYEQYF
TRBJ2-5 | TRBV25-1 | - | CATGGAGETQYF
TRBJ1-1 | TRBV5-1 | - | CASSLSMDRPLGTEAFF
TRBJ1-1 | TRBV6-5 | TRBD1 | CASSKDRGLTEAFF
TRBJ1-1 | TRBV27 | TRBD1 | CASSPQGGFTEAFF
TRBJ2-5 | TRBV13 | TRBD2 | CASSQGLAGGQETQYF
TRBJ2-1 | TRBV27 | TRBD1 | CASSLPGGENNEQFF
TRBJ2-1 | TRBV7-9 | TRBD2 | CASSFLRGLAGYNEQFF
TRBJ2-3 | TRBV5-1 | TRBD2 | CASSLRLAEVTDTQYF
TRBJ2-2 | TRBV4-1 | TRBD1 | CASRGGQAPEGNTGELFF
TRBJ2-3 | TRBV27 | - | CASSLRLVSTDTQYF
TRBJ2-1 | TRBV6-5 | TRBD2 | CASSYSPSGTDNEQFF
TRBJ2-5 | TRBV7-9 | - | CASSRTIETQYF
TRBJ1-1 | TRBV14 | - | CASSQASYTEAFF